The entry below gives a single T cell receptor beta chain sequence along with its context. Trimming left V 0 bases short and J 9 bases short, with 15 bases between. The germline CDR1 and CDR2 sequences are MNHEY and SVGAGI. This CDR3 contains 15 residues. This entry is derived from a study of blood T cell repertoires in COVID-19. Study details: PBMCs, B-cell-depleted T cells, or T cells provided the cDNA or gDNA that made up the material.

TCRdb's copy holds only in-frame clones and misses some; the assay was immunoSEQ multiplex PCR. The sample holds fewer than 250,000 clones, more than 75% seen once. This chain joins TRBV6-5 and TRBJ2-1; D possibly corresponds to TRBD1 (5 bases). The TCR originated in a man aged 50-60 years with COVID-19, enrolled during active disease. Sequencing used peripheral blood. The CDR3 reads CASSYSREFSAEQFF. In DNA form, the CDR3 reads TGTGCCAGCAGTTACTCCAGGGAATTTTCTGCTGAGCAGTTCTTC.